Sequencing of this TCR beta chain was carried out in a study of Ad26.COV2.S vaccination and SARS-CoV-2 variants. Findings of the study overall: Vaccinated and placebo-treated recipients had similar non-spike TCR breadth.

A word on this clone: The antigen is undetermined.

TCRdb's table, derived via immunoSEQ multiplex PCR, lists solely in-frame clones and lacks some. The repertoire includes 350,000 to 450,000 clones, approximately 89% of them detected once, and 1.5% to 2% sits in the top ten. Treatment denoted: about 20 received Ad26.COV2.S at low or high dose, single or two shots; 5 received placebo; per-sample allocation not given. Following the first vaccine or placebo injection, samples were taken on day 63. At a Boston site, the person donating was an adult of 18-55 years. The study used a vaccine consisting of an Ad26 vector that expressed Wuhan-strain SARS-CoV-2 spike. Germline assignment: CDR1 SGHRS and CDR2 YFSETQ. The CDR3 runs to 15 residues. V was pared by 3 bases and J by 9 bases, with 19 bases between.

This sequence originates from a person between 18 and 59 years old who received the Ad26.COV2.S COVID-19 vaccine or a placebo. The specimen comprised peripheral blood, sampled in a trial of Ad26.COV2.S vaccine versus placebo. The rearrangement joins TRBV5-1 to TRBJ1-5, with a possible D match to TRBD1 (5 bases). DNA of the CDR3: TGCGCCAGCAGCTCCGGGGACGGGTCAGGTAGGCCCCAGCATTTT. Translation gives CASSSGDGSGRPQHF.